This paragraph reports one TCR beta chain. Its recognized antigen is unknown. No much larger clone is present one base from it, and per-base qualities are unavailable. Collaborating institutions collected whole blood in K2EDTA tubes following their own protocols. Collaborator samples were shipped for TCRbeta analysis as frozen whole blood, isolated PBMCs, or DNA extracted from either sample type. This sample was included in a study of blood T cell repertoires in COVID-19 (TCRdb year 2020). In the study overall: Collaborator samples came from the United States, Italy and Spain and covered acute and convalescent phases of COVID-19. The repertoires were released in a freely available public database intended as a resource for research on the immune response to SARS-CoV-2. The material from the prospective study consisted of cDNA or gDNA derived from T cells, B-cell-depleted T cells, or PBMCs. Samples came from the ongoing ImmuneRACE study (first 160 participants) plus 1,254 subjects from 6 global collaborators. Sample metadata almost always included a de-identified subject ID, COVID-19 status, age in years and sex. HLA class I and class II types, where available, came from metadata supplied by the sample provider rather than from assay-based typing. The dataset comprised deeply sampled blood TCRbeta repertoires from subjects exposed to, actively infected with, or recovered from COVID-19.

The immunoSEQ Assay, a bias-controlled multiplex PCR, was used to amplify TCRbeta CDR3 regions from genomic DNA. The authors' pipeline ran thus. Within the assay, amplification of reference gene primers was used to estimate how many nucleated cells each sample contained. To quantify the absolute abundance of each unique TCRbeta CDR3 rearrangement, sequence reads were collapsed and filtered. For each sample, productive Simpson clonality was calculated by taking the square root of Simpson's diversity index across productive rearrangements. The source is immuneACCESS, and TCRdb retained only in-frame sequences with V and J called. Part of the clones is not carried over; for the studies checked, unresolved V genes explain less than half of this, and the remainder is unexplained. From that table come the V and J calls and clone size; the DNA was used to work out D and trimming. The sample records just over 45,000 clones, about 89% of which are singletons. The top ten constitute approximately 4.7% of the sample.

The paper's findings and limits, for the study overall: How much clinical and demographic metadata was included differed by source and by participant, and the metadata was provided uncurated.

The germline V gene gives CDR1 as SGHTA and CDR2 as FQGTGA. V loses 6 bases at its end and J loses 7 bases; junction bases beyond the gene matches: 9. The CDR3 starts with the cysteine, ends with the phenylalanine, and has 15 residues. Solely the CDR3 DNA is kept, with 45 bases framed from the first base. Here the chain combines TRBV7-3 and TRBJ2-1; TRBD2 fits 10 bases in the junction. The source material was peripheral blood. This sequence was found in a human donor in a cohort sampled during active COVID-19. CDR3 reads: CASSLAGASGNEQFF. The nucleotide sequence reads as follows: TGTGCCAGCAGTCTAGCGGGAGCTTCGGGGAATGAGCAGTTCTTC.